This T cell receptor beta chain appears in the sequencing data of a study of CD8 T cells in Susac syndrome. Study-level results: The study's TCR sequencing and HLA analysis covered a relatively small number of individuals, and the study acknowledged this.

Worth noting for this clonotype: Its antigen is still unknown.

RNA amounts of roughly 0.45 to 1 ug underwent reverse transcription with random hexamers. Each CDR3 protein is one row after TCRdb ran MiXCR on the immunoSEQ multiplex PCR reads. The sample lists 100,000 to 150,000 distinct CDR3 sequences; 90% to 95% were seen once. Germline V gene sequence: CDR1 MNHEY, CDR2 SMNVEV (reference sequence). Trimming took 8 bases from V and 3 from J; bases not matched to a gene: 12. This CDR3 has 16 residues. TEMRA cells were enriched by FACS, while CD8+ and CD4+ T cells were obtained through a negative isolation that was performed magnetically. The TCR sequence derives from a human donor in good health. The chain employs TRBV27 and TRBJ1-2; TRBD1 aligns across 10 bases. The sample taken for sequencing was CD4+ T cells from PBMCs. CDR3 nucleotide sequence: TGTGCCAGCGCCTGGGACAGGGGCGCCTCGTACTATGGCTACACCTTC. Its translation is CASAWDRGASYYGYTF.